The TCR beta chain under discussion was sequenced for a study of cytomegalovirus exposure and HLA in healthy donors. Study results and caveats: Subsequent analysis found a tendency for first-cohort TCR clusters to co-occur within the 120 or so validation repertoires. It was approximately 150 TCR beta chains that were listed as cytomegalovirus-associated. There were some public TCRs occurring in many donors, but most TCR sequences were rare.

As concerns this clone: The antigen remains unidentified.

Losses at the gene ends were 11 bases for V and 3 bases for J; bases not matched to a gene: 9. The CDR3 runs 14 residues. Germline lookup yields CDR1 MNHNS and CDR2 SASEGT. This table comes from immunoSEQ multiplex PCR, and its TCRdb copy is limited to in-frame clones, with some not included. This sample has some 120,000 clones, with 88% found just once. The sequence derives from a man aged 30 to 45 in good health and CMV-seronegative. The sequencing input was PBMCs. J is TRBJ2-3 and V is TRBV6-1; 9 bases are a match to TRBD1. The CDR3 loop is CALRTGTGTDTQYF. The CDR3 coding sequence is TGTGCCTTGCGGACCGGGACAGGGACAGATACGCAGTATTTT.